This T cell receptor beta chain originates from a study of cytomegalovirus exposure and HLA in healthy donors. Study-wide results and caveats: By a later analysis, the bulk of CMV-associated TCR beta chains appeared HLA-restricted. For cytomegalovirus status, the classifier reportedly gave diagnoses with high specificity and sensitivity. Many donors shared some public TCRs, even though most TCR sequences were rare.

In regard to this clone: Antigen unknown.

Germline CDR1 and CDR2: SQVTM and ANQGSEA. The CDR3 consists of 13 residues. J was trimmed by 6 bases and V by 5 bases; bases with no gene match: 10. This PCR relied on a set of 60 Vbeta primers and 13 Jbeta primers. Profiled with immunoSEQ multiplex PCR; TCRdb holds only in-frame clones, not every one. Of roughly 6,900 clones listed, roughly half were seen once; the top ten hold 5.8%. The chain is built from TRBV29-1 and TRBJ2-7; 7 nucleotides align to TRBD1. The receptor's source is a man aged 25 to 40 in good health and CMV-seropositive. Sequenced input: PBMCs. CDR3 sequence reads: CSVRDRAQSEQYF. The CDR3 nucleotides are TGCAGCGTTCGAGACAGGGCCCAGTCCGAGCAGTACTTC.